This TCR beta chain was sequenced in a study of cytomegalovirus exposure and HLA in healthy donors. Notes on this clone: Its specificity is not known.

Regarding the study as a whole: Reportedly, diagnosis of cytomegalovirus status by the classifier showed high specificity and sensitivity. In vitro data verified a few CMV-associated chains as specific for CMV antigens.

Repertoires were generated with immunoSEQ multiplex PCR, while TCRdb's copy carries only in-frame clones and drops some. The sample includes 120,000 to 150,000 clones, about 91% of them seen just once. The CDR3 sequence is 12 residues long. Germline CDR1 reads MDHEN; CDR2 reads SYDVKM. V dropped 4 bases and J dropped 9 bases, with 10 bases sitting between them. This receptor was identified in a man aged 18 to 29 in good health and CMV-seropositive. The chain uses TRBV28 and TRBJ2-1, with D uncertain. The sample taken for sequencing was PBMCs. The CDR3 DNA follows: TGTGCCAGCAGTTCCCTTACTGTTGAGCAGTTCTTC. Protein product: CASSSLTVEQFF.